These 16 T cell receptor beta chains were sequenced from one sample in a study of cytomegalovirus exposure and HLA in healthy donors. PCR was performed using 60 Vbeta and 13 Jbeta primers. The method was immunoSEQ multiplex PCR; TCRdb's version includes in-frame clones alone and lacks a portion of them. The profile covers approximately 140,000 clones, with about 84% appearing a single time and about 6.8% taken by the ten largest. The specimen was PBMCs. The source is a woman between 40 and 50 years old in good health and CMV-seropositive.

V usage is TRBV7-6 and J usage is TRBJ2-7; tentatively, D is TRBD1 (5 bases). The V end lost 1 base, the J end lost 3 bases, and 7 bases lay between the germline ends. The CDR3 loop spans 13 amino acids. Germline V CDR1 and CDR2: SGHVS, FNYEAQ. CDR3 DNA: TGTGCCAGCAGCTTAGGGGGCCTCTACGAGCAGTACTTC. Translated: CASSLGGLYEQYF.

The chain employs TRBV5-1 and TRBJ1-5; D remains unclear. The CDR3 contains 14 residues. The germline V gene encodes CDR1 SGHRS and CDR2 YFSETQ. Between the trimmed V and J ends, which lost 4 bases and 11 bases, there was a span of 19 bases. The CDR3 DNA sequence: TGCGCCAGCAGCGAGGGCGGACCAGTGGAGTCCCAGCATTTT. This gives the protein CASSEGGPVESQHF.

The genes are TRBV5-1 and TRBJ2-5; the match to TRBD2 covers 7 bases. The J call may be wrong; the DNA end is better matched by TRBJ2-7. CDR1 SGHRS and CDR2 YFSETQ come from the germline V gene. The CDR3 has 15 residues. CDR3 amino acids: CASRNGLAGAYEQYF. The CDR3 DNA reads TGCGCCAGCAGAAATGGGTTAGCGGGCGCCTACGAGCAGTACTTC.

This clone was seen only once. The chain uses TRBV6-5 and TRBJ2-7; 7 bases align to TRBD1. Germline V CDR1 and CDR2: MNHEY, SVGAGI. Trimming at V came to 8 bases and at J to 4 bases, leaving 8 bases not matched to a gene. The CDR3 length is 13 residues. CDR3 loop: CASSDRAFYEQYF. The CDR3 bases are TGTGCCAGCTCAGACAGGGCATTTTACGAGCAGTACTTC.

This rearrangement joins TRBV5-1 to TRBJ2-1; the match to TRBD2 covers 8 bases. CDR3 length: 13 amino acids. The germline V gene has CDR1 SGHRS and CDR2 YFSETQ. Trimming removed 4 bases from V and 6 bases from J; junction bases left unmatched: 3. CDR3 sequence reads: CASSTGRGNEQFF. In DNA, the CDR3 is TGCGCCAGCAGCACCGGGAGGGGCAATGAGCAGTTCTTC.

The rearrangement joins TRBV5-6 to TRBJ1-4, with D uncertain. Germline assignment: CDR1 SGHDT and CDR2 YYEEEE. This CDR3 contains 14 residues. V lost 6 bases, J lost 10 bases, and 19 bases lay in between. CDR3 sequence (DNA): TGTGCCAGCACAGCTTCATACAGTTTGGGAAAACTGTTTTTT. It yields the protein CASTASYSLGKLFF.

This clone was observed a few times. The chain employs TRBV6-6 and TRBJ1-2, with D uncertain. Deletions cut 10 bases from V and 0 bases from J, with 12 bases between. The CDR3 contains 13 residues. In germline, CDR1 is MNHNY, CDR2 SVGAGI (reference sequence). CDR3 DNA sequence: TGTGCCATTCAGGACTACCCTAACTATGGCTACACCTTC. Translated: CAIQDYPNYGYTF.

This clone was counted between two and nine times. This chain uses TRBV6-6 with TRBJ2-2; 7 nucleotides line up with TRBD1. The germline V gene has CDR1 MNHNY and CDR2 SVGAGI (reference sequence). The CDR3 is made up of 15 amino acids. Trimming took 0 bases from V and 6 from J; bases not matched to a gene: 4. For the CDR3, the DNA is TGTGCCAGCAGTTACTCCGGGACAGAGGCCGGGGAGCTGTTTTTT. This gives the protein CASSYSGTEAGELFF.

The V and J genes are TRBV28 and TRBJ2-2; 9 nucleotides align to TRBD2. This CDR3 has 15 amino acids. Trimming removed 7 bases from V and 5 bases from J; junction bases left unmatched: 8. The germline gives CDR1 MDHEN, CDR2 SYDVKM. The CDR3 loop is CASKSSGSGTGELFF. In nucleotides, the CDR3 is TGTGCCAGCAAAAGTAGCGGGAGTGGTACCGGGGAGCTGTTTTTT.

The rearrangement joins TRBV21-1 to TRBJ2-4; TRBD2 is taken as the D call from the table, unchecked against the DNA. TRBV21-1 is termed a pseudogene. The CDR3 length is 16 residues. The CDR3 DNA reads as TGTGCCAGCAGCCCCTTGGGAGGGGCGGCCAAAAACATTCAGTACTTC. Translated: CASSPLGGAAKNIQYF.

In DNA, the CDR3 is TGCGCCAGCAGCTTGGGACTAGCGGACAGCCGGGATACGCAGTATTTT. Translating it yields CASSLGLADSRDTQYF. This chain connects TRBV5-1 to TRBJ2-3, with 9 bases matching TRBD2. The CDR3 consists of 16 residues. Trimming removed 0 bases from V and 6 bases from J; junction bases left unmatched: 8. CDR1 SGHRS and CDR2 YFSETQ come from the germline V gene. The entire variable domain, with the rest obtained from reference TRBV5-1 and TRBJ2-3, is as follows: KAGVTQTPRYLIKTRGQQVTLSCSPISGHRSVSWYQQTPGQGLQFLFEYFSETQRNKGNFPGRFSGRQFSNSRSEMNVSTLELGDSALYLCASSLGLADSRDTQYFGPGTRLTVL.

This chain uses TRBV6-5 with TRBJ2-7, with D perhaps matching TRBD1 (5 bases). The CDR3 spans 14 residues. From germline, CDR1 is MNHEY and CDR2 SVGAGI. Trimming left V 0 bases short and J 4 bases short, with 10 bases between. The CDR3 nucleotides are TGTGCCAGCAGTTACTCCAGGGTGAGGTACGAGCAGTACTTC. Protein product: CASSYSRVRYEQYF.

The J gene is TRBJ2-5, the V gene TRBV27, with D perhaps TRBD1 (6 bases). Trimming pared 3 bases from V and 5 bases from J, leaving 10 bases between. The CDR3 is made up of 13 amino acids. Germline CDR1 MNHEY, CDR2 SMNVEV (reference sequence). The CDR3 nucleotides read TGTGCCAGCAGTTTGCAGGGGTGGGAGACCCAGTACTTC. Translating gives CASSLQGWETQYF.

The chain uses TRBV20-1 and TRBJ2-7; D is undetermined. V shed 6 bases and J shed 3 bases, with 9 bases lying between them. CDR3 length: 11 amino acids. In germline, CDR1 is DFQATT, CDR2 SNEGSKA (reference sequence). The CDR3 loop reads CSARLLYEQYF. The CDR3 DNA is TGCAGTGCCCGACTCCTCTACGAGCAGTACTTC.

The chain recombines TRBV6-5 with TRBJ2-3; maybe TRBD1 (5 bases). V gave up 6 bases and J gave up 2 bases, with 12 bases separating them. The CDR3 runs to 14 residues. Per germline, CDR1 MNHEY and CDR2 SVGAGI. Here the CDR3 DNA reads TGTGCCAGCAGCCAGGGTTTCTACACAGATACGCAGTATTTT. Its protein product is CASSQGFYTDTQYF.

The chain carries TRBV11-3 and TRBJ2-7; tentatively, D is TRBD2 (5 bases). This CDR3 comprises 13 residues. V was shortened by 1 base and J by 3 bases, with 7 bases between the two germline ends. The germline V gene has CDR1 SGHNT and CDR2 YENEEA. CDR3 loop: CASSLAEGYEQYF. The CDR3 coding sequence is TGTGCCAGCAGCTTAGCCGAGGGCTACGAGCAGTACTTC.